This is a list of T cell receptor beta chains from one sample in a study of T cells after yellow fever vaccination. Via MiXCR, TCRdb re-called the 5' RACE reads, giving one row per CDR3 protein. The table lists 450,000 to 650,000 distinct CDR3 sequences, approximately 13% of them singletons. The specimen was PBMCs, collected on the day of the yellow fever booster vaccination. Source of these receptors: a man under 40 who received the YFV17D yellow fever vaccine. The CDR3 runs from the conserved cysteine through the conserved F or W. A D gene is named only where the DNA matches it firmly. The listing skips clone size in some rows; elsewhere it reads once, few, many or a size class.

V gene	J gene	clone size	D gene	CDR3 protein	CDR3 DNA
TRBV29-1	TRBJ2-1	once	.	CSVEYGRVSYNEQFF	TGCAGCGTTGAGTATGGGAGAGTGTCCTACAATGAGCAGTTCTTC
TRBV5-1	TRBJ1-1	.	.	CASSTARQDTEAFF	TGCGCCAGCAGCACCGCCCGGCAGGACACTGAAGCTTTCTTT
TRBV5-5	TRBJ1-5	few	.	CASSSTGAVRPQHF	TGTGCCAGCAGCTCTACTGGGGCGGTGAGGCCCCAGCATTTT
TRBV12-3/TRBV12-4	TRBJ2-2	.	.	CASSLDLTNTGELFF	TGTGCCAGCAGTTTAGATCTCACGAACACCGGGGAGCTGTTTTTT
TRBV6-2/TRBV6-3	TRBJ2-5	.	TRBD2	CASSYPVGTSGSSETQYF	TGTGCCAGCAGTTACCCCGTGGGGACTAGCGGGAGTTCGGAGACCCAGTACTTC
TRBV6-1	TRBJ2-5	few	.	CASRSSRYREAETQYF	TGTGCCAGCAGATCATCTAGATACAGGGAAGCGGAGACCCAGTACTTC
TRBV7-2	TRBJ2-5	.	TRBD2	CASSPFTGGPETQYF	TGTGCCAGCAGCCCCTTTACGGGAGGCCCAGAGACCCAGTACTTC
TRBV5-1	TRBJ2-1	.	.	CASSLVLSLRVNEQFF	TGCGCCAGCAGCTTGGTGCTCAGTCTCCGCGTTAATGAGCAGTTCTTC
TRBV14	TRBJ2-2	few	TRBD1	CASSLMGRGTANTGELFF	TGTGCCAGCAGCCTCATGGGAAGGGGGACAGCGAACACCGGGGAGCTGTTTTTT
TRBV5-1	TRBJ2-7	few	TRBD2	CASSWTSDSYEQYF	TGCGCCAGCAGCTGGACTAGCGACTCCTACGAGCAGTACTTC
TRBV18	TRBJ1-1	many	.	CASSPLNTEAFF	TGTGCCAGTAGTCCCCTGAACACTGAAGCTTTCTTT
TRBV7-6	TRBJ2-7	.	TRBD2	CASSLDSGRPYEQYF	TGTGCCAGCAGCCTAGATAGCGGGAGGCCCTACGAGCAGTACTTC
TRBV5-1	TRBJ2-5	once	.	CASSLVPSALQETQYF	TGCGCCAGCAGCTTGGTGCCTAGCGCGCTCCAAGAGACCCAGTACTTC
TRBV5-6	TRBJ2-1	many	.	CASSLVGHEQFF	TGTGCCAGCAGCTTGGTCGGGCATGAGCAGTTCTTC
TRBV11-2	TRBJ2-7	.	.	CASSLRRHTYEQYF	TGTGCCAGCAGCTTACGCCGGCACACCTACGAGCAGTACTTC
TRBV19	TRBJ1-1	.	.	CASSIRTLNTEAFF	TGTGCCAGTAGTATACGGACACTTAACACTGAAGCTTTCTTT
TRBV18	TRBJ2-7	.	TRBD1	CASSLQGDRTGEQYF	TGTGCCAGCTCGCTCCAGGGGGACAGGACCGGCGAGCAGTACTTC
TRBV20-1	TRBJ2-7	many	TRBD2	CSARTPWREVEQYF	TGCAGTGCTAGGACCCCTTGGCGGGAGGTCGAGCAGTACTTC
TRBV7-2	TRBJ2-3	few	.	CASSPIWRDTQYF	TGTGCCAGCAGCCCAATTTGGCGGGATACGCAGTATTTT
TRBV7-7	TRBJ2-2	.	.	CASSKQGLNTGELFF	TGTGCCAGCAGCAAACAGGGCTTGAACACCGGGGAGCTGTTTTTT
TRBV21-1	TRBJ2-2	few	.	CASIPSALDRGVAGELFF	TGTGCCAGCATCCCCTCCGCCCTGGACAGGGGAGTGGCCGGGGAGCTGTTTTTT
TRBV7-2	TRBJ1-1	few	.	CASSLGVGDTEAFF	TGTGCCAGCAGCTTAGGGGTAGGGGACACTGAAGCTTTCTTT
TRBV18	TRBJ2-1	.	.	CASSTSGPQREQFF	TGTGCCAGCTCAACTTCCGGGCCGCAACGCGAGCAGTTCTTC
TRBV5-1	TRBJ2-7	once	.	CASSISAGPTYEQYF	TGCGCCAGCAGCATCTCCGCGGGGCCGACCTACGAGCAGTACTTC
TRBV29-1	TRBJ2-5	few	TRBD1	CSEKSPGQGANIETQYF	TGCAGCGAAAAGTCCCCCGGACAGGGGGCGAATATAGAGACCCAGTACTTC
TRBV28	TRBJ2-5	.	.	CASSSPGAMETQYF	TGTGCCAGCAGTTCCCCAGGGGCGATGGAGACCCAGTACTTC
TRBV7-2	TRBJ1-5	many	.	CASSKQGLRGPQHF	TGTGCCAGCAGCAAGCAGGGCTTAAGAGGGCCCCAGCATTTT
TRBV6-2/TRBV6-3	TRBJ2-5	.	TRBD2	CASSSGLASYKETQYF	TGTGCCAGCAGCTCCGGACTAGCGTCCTATAAAGAGACCCAGTACTTC